One sample yielded the 13 T cell receptor beta chains listed below, sequenced in a study of tumor-infiltrating lymphocytes in oesophageal squamous cell carcinoma. TCRdb re-derived calls from the PCR reads in MiXCR, one entry per CDR3 protein. The table records about 12,000 distinct CDR3 sequences, roughly 54% of them present only once. Specimen: esophageal tumor tissue. Receptors originate from a female donor with esophageal squamous cell carcinoma.

Notes on this clonotype: This likely comes from a read error, as the CDR3 has no conserved phenylalanine or tryptophan at its end. It is unclear where the CDR3 begins or ends on the DNA, so no DNA is shown, and the CDR3 is as TCRdb lists it. The chain recombines TRBV12-3 or TRBV12-4 with TRBJ2-3; the D call in the table, TRBD2, was not verified against the DNA. Ends included, the CDR3 has 17 residues. This chain's CDR3 is CASSFRGGEPYGYTFGS.

This clonotype was observed at least ten times. The chain employs TRBV6-7 and TRBJ1-1; 10 positions match TRBD1. TRBV6-7 is an open reading frame whose function is uncertain. Unmatched junction bases numbered 8, after V lost 5 bases and J lost 5 bases. The CDR3 is made up of 15 amino acids. This CDR3 reads CASSRTTGGTTEAFF. The CDR3, as DNA: TGTGCCAGCAGTCGAACGACAGGGGGCACGACTGAAGCTTTCTTT.

Of note for this clonotype: The limits of the CDR3 on the DNA are not certain, so only TCRdb's listed CDR3 is given. V usage is TRBV7-5 and J usage is TRBJ1-2. TRBV7-5 constitutes a pseudogene. The CDR3 contains 17 residues when both ends are counted. This CDR3 reads CISVPEPPTPRDYGYNF.

The V call is TRBV7-2, the J call TRBJ2-5; 10 positions match TRBD2. The CDR3 runs 16 residues. CDR1 and CDR2 (germline): SGHTA, FQGNSA. The V segment lost 1 base and the J segment 1 base; nucleotides outside the gene matches: 3. The CDR3 sequence is CASSLGLAGVQETQYF. The CDR3 coding sequence is TGTGCCAGCAGCTTAGGACTAGCGGGTGTCCAAGAGACCCAGTACTTC. Filled out from reference TRBV7-2 and TRBJ2-5, the complete variable domain reads GAGVSQSPSNKVTEKGKDVELRCDPISGHTALYWYRQSLGQGLEFLIYFQGNSAPDKSGLPSDRFSAERTGGSVSTLTIQRTQQEDSAVYLCASSLGLAGVQETQYFGPGTRLLVL.

About this clonotype: At one of its ends the junction is not consistent with the germline gene, which may arise from a read error. The CDR3 reads CASSSQGHRVKDF. The CDR3, as DNA: TGTGCCAGCAGCTCGCAGGGCCACAGGGTAAAGGACTTC. V usage is TRBV7-2 and J usage is TRBJ2-4, with a possible D match to TRBD1 (6 bases). The CDR3 extends over 13 amino acids. CDR1 and CDR2 from the germline V gene are SGHTA and FQGNSA.

The gene calls are TRBV28 and TRBJ2-1, with 7 bases that match TRBD1. The J call is uncertain, as TRBJ2-7 better fits the DNA end. Per germline, CDR1 MDHEN and CDR2 SYDVKM. This CDR3 is 14 amino acids long. CDR3 nucleotides: TGTGCCAGCAGTAGGGGGCTAGGCCCCTACGAGCAGTACTTC. It translates to CASSRGLGPYEQYF.

V and J are TRBV28 and TRBJ2-3; 7 nucleotides line up with TRBD2. The DNA end favors TRBJ2-7, so the J call may be wrong. This CDR3 is 15 amino acids long. Germline assignment: CDR1 MDHEN and CDR2 SYDVKM. CDR3 DNA: TGTGCCAGCAGTAACTATAGACTAGCCACCTACGAGCAGTACTTC. This sequence encodes CASSNYRLATYEQYF.

The chain recombines TRBV10-3 with TRBJ2-1; 7 bases fit TRBD2. CDR1 is ENHRY and CDR2 is SYGVKD in the germline V gene. With 0 bases clipped from V and 10 bases from J, the junction kept 12 bases outside the gene matches. The CDR3 contains 16 residues. CDR3 region: CAISESSAGDSYEQFF. CDR3 nucleotides: TGTGCCATCAGTGAGTCCTCTGCGGGGGACTCCTACGAGCAGTTCTTC.

This clonotype has a single count. The genes are TRBV7-8 and TRBJ2-4; 8 nucleotides agree with TRBD1. The DNA end is a closer match to TRBJ1-2, so the J assignment may be wrong. The CDR3 is 14 amino acids. Germline CDR1 SGHVS, CDR2 FQNEAQ. The CDR3 sequence is CASSKRQGSYGYTF. As DNA, the CDR3 is TGTGCCAGCAGCAAAAGACAGGGGAGCTACGGCTACACCTTC.

The table lists this clonotype with many counts. A junction boundary mismatches the germline segment, possibly from a read error. The chain carries TRBV27 and TRBJ1-6, with D possibly TRBD1 on 6 matching bases. Looked up from germline, CDR1 is MNHEY and CDR2 is SMNVEV (reference sequence). CDR3 length: 18 amino acids. The CDR3 DNA is TGTGCCAGCAGTTTAAGGGTCACAGGGAGCTCCTATAATTCACCCCTCCACTTC. It specifies CASSLRVTGSSYNSPLHF.

The rearrangement joins TRBV7-2 to TRBJ2-1; D remains ambiguous. The better agreement between TRBJ2-7 and the DNA end casts doubt on the J call. The CDR3 consists of 14 residues. The germline gives CDR1 SGHTA, CDR2 FQGNSA. CDR3 DNA sequence: TGTGCCAGCAGCTTAGAACTCGTCAGTTACGAGCAGTACTTC. This sequence encodes CASSLELVSYEQYF.

This sequence joins TRBV11-2 and TRBJ1-6, with 8 bases fitting TRBD1. The V and J ends lost 2 bases and 13 bases, in that order; junction bases with no gene match: 7. Germline CDR1 is SGHAT and CDR2 is FQNNGV. The CDR3 has 14 residues. The CDR3 is CASSLIDRGVPLHF. CDR3 in DNA: TGTGCCAGCAGCTTAATAGACAGGGGAGTCCCCCTCCACTTT.

The J gene is TRBJ2-3, the V gene TRBV7-4; D unclear. The CDR3 sequence is 10 residues long. V dropped 3 bases and J dropped 10 bases, with 5 bases sitting between them. Looked up from germline, CDR1 is SGHVT and CDR2 is SQSDAQ. The CDR3 sequence is CASSFDPQYF. The DNA for the CDR3 is TGTGCCAGCAGCTTTGATCCGCAGTATTTT.